This T cell receptor (beta chain) was found in a study of T cell clonality in common variable immunodeficiency (dated by TCRdb to 2015 to 2017). Overall results and qualifications from the work: TCRbeta clonality was higher in CVID subjects than in healthy controls (t-test p = 0.018), and the increase was most characteristic of about a third of subjects. Healthy controls shared more TCRbeta clones with each other than CVID subjects shared among themselves (p < 0.0001). Correlations of repertoire features with clinical complications were constrained by heterogeneity among patients within the CVID cohort. Fewer deletions and N-nucleotide insertions were reportedly observed in CVID TCRbeta sequences, and highly modified clones with 13 or more V deletions were reportedly absent from CVID TCRbeta sequences. The authors noted that sequencing repertoires of T cell subpopulations would be needed to clarify what caused the increased clonality in CVID. Even though DNA input was equal, the average per sample came to about 81,820 unique sequences for controls compared with about 34,000 for CVID samples.

Both CVID patients and healthy controls were predominantly of Caucasian heritage. From each donor, 5 to 8 ml of heparinized peripheral whole blood was collected. TCRbeta CDR3 repertoires were sequenced from genomic DNA of adults with common variable immune deficiency (CVID) and healthy adult controls. The control group was made up of roughly 22 healthy adult volunteers (about ten male and some 12 female) whose ages ranged from 23 to 66 years, with a mean age of approximately 35. Diluted blood was subjected to density centrifugation over Hypaque 1077 or Ficoll-Paque for isolation of peripheral blood mononuclear cells. Genomic DNA was obtained from unsorted mononuclear cells through either Qiagen column purification or a centrifugation-based method. This clone occurred many times. Its antigen remains undetermined. For sequencing, equivalent amounts of genomic DNA were input from CVID and control samples. For every sample, a 60 bp segment covering the rearranged TCRbeta CDR3 region was amplified and then sequenced. TCRbeta amplification used the immunoSEQ assay, a bias-corrected multiplex PCR with high-throughput sequencing. The paper's data handling went like this. Every unique nucleotide sequence was considered a clone and was annotated with V, D and J genes, copy number and frequency. Sequences were labeled productive if in frame, and non-productive if out of frame or containing stop codons. As previously described, clonality was computed from Shannon's entropy. The predicted amino acid sequences of productive clones were used to derive mean CDR3 Kyte-Doolittle hydropathy. Scaled V gene usage was hierarchically clustered using Manhattan distance and complete linkage with the R hclust function. Sharing of clones by CDR3 amino acid sequence was evaluated through resampling of 12 repertoires per group over 100 rounds. The repertoires were screened for some 70 published EBV-specific TCRbeta sequences and around 240 published CMV-specific TCRbeta sequences. A couple of CVID samples yielding fewer than 10,000 sequences were excluded from analysis, leaving more than 35 CVID repertoires. The immuneACCESS repertoire file appears here via TCRdb, limited to in-frame rearrangements. These files lack a portion of the clones; in checked studies, under half of the deficit traces to unresolved V genes, and the cause of the others is not known. V, J and clone size reflect that table, while D and trimming were determined from the DNA. In this sample the table shows 35,000 to 50,000 clones, and no singletons are among them. Approximately 1.3% of the sample comes from the top ten.

The receptor was isolated from a person aged 18 to 70 in good health. The source material was peripheral blood mononuclear cells.

The CDR3 loop reads CSVAHRPPPETQYF. CDR3 DNA, as far as it was read: TGCAGCGTGGCCCACCGCCCTCCTCCAGAGACC. The chain uses TRBV29-1 and TRBJ2-5, with no reliable assignment of the D segment. The read stops 3 residues short of the end of the CDR3; the missing end is completed from the germline J gene. V lost 6 bases and J lost 4 bases; the stretch between them is 18 bases long. Taken from the germline V gene, the CDR1 and CDR2 loops are SQVTM and ANQGSEA. The CDR3 goes from the cysteine to the phenylalanine over 14 residues. The DNA shown is the part of the CDR3 that was read: 33 bases, in frame from base 1.